This TCR beta chain was sequenced during a study of cytomegalovirus exposure and HLA in healthy donors. Overall study findings and caveats: Some V segments (TRBV6-2 and TRBV6-3 among them) were excluded as indistinguishable.

PCR involved 60 Vbeta and 13 Jbeta primers. Produced via immunoSEQ multiplex PCR; TCRdb's table is partial and in-frame only. The data show 150,000 or so clones, with roughly 73% seen just once and approximately 1.6% held by the top ten. Germline V gene data show CDR1 as MDHEN and CDR2 as SYDVKM. V lost 5 bases and J lost 6, with 22 bases in between. CDR3 length: 16 residues. Of note for this clone: Antigen unknown.

Donors in the study were healthy people who gave bone marrow. The sample was PBMCs. The receptor's source is a woman under 30 in good health and CMV-seronegative. The chain joins TRBV28 to TRBJ1-2, with a possible D match to TRBD1 (5 bases). The CDR3 region is CASSRLPGGPRDGYTF. As DNA, the CDR3 is TGTGCCAGCAGTCGCCTACCCGGGGGACCGAGGGATGGCTACACCTTC.